One T cell receptor beta chain is described in this entry. Which antigen it targets is not known. From the germline J gene comes the end of the CDR3, since the read stops 3 residues before it. In the germline V gene (reference sequence), CDR1 corresponds to DFQATT and CDR2 to SNEGSKA. V loses 5 bases, J loses 0 bases, and the germline ends lie 18 bases apart. CDR3 length: 16 amino acids, cysteine to phenylalanine. The 39 bases shown cover part of the CDR3, and their frame starts at base 1. Interpreted using the paper, the time point label stands for: blood sample drawn before combined kidney and bone marrow transplant. Unstimulated Tregs (CD4+CD25+CD127-), CD4+ non-Tregs (CD4+CD25-), CD4 and CD8 cells were FACS-sorted from thawed PBMCs. 4 combined kidney and bone marrow transplant recipients from the ITN036ST trial were included as patients, and samples were available only from these trial subjects. Healthy control blood was separated into PBMCs by Ficoll density gradient and cryopreserved, and patient PBMCs were collected both before and after transplant.

The data were obtained in a study of Tregs in tolerant kidney transplant recipients (dated by TCRdb to between 2018 and 2021). For the wider study: Transplants used related donors with nonmyeloablative bone marrow transplantation; mixed chimerism was transient in the human trials. TCRbeta sequencing was used in the study to identify donor-specific regulatory T cells before combined kidney and bone marrow transplantation, and the identified cells were then tracked after transplant.

Genomic DNA was extracted from sorted cells with the QIAGEN DNeasy Blood and Tissue Kit for TCRbeta CDR3 sequencing. High-throughput TCRbeta CDR3 sequencing, which included PCR amplification with bias correction and internal controls, was done commercially through immunoSEQ. Under the source paper's analysis protocol: A unique productive TCRbeta sequence was defined by the CDR3 nucleotide sequence when primers matched, and otherwise by the CDR3 amino acid sequence together with the Vbeta and Jbeta genes. To correct for sorting error, sequences found in more than one sorted population at a frequency ratio of 2:1 or less were discarded, and the remaining shared sequences were assigned to the population with the higher frequency. Donor-reactive sequences were defined as at least 5-fold expanded in CFSE-low cells versus unstimulated cells, with frequency of at least 0.01% in CFSE-low cells. Jensen-Shannon divergence calculated on the top 100 TCRbeta sequences ranked by frequency was used to measure repertoire divergence. When a sample had multiple sequencing runs, each run was corrected for sorting error separately and the runs were then pooled. In its TCRdb copy, this immuneACCESS table keeps in-frame sequences only and misses some clones. Where compared with another copy, unresolved V genes explain less than half of these, and the others have no known cause. V and J calls plus clone size are reproduced from that table; the DNA served to infer D and trimming. The sample has under 35,000 clones on record. Around 15% of the sample comes from the top ten.

Broader findings and caveats from the paper: For some patients, the PCR primers changed as time went on, which meant samples from those patients could not be compared with one another at the nucleotide level. Biological reproducibility was not examined directly, but technical replication error appeared to be minimal. Donor-specific Treg expansion exceeded global Treg expansion in tolerant patients, suggesting antigen-driven rather than nonspecific expansion. The study was limited by small patient numbers, and the findings need validation in larger populations and under other immunosuppression protocols. The most biologically relevant and donor-specific TCRbeta repertoire appeared to be identified by expanding Tregs with activated donor B cells.

In this chain, TRBV20-1 is recombined with TRBJ2-3, with the D gene not confidently named. The sequence was collected from a human donor who received a combined kidney and bone marrow transplant. Here the sequenced sample was CD8+ T cells from blood, taken before the transplant. The CDR3 sequence is CSALTFLVDSTDTQYF. The CDR3 bases that were read are TGCAGTGCTCTTACCTTTCTAGTGGATAGCACAGATACG.